This T cell receptor beta chain was documented in a study of radiotherapy plus CTLA-4 blockade in lung cancer (dated by TCRdb to about 2018). General notes on the study: Objective responses were observed in 15% to 20% of enrolled patients, and disease control was achieved in 31%. On the study overall, not on this receptor specifically: After treatment with radiotherapy and ipilimumab, TCR clones that originated in tumors expanded in peripheral blood. The strongest predictors of response were reported to be early dynamic shifts in blood T cell clones along with a rise in serum interferon-beta following radiation.

CDR1 is given as SNHLY and CDR2 as FYNNEI, both from the germline V gene. The CDR3, cysteine through phenylalanine, is 13 amino acids long. Only the CDR3 DNA stays, 39 bases, in frame from base 1. Trimming removed 6 bases from V and 5 bases from J; the gene matches leave 3 bases unexplained. The study tested focal radiation therapy combined with CTLA-4 blockade (ipilimumab) in patients with chemo-refractory metastatic non-small-cell lung cancer. Receptors were amplified or captured by the immunoSEQ multiplex PCR assay. TCRdb obtained this table from immuneACCESS and retained in-frame rearrangements with V and J assigned. These tables miss some clones; where compared with another copy, unresolved V genes account for less than half of the shortfall, and the remainder is unexplained. The sample records over 100,000 clones, about 90% of which are singletons. The ten biggest clones cover roughly 6.9% of the sample.

This clone was detected a few times. This receptor's antigen is unknown. Nothing much larger sits one base from this clone, and base qualities are not available. This receptor was obtained from a human donor with non-small cell lung cancer that progressed on radiotherapy plus ipilimumab. Sample: peripheral blood, taken from a patient treated with radiotherapy plus ipilimumab. The chain is assembled from TRBV2 and TRBJ2-1; 8 middle bases align to TRBD2. The CDR3 region reads CASRGTRNNEQFF. The DNA is as follows: TGTGCCAGCAGGGGGACTAGAAACAATGAGCAGTTCTTC.